The 17 T cell receptor beta chains listed next were all sequenced from one sample in a study of blood T cell repertoires in COVID-19. Generated by immunoSEQ multiplex PCR, the TCRdb table keeps only in-frame clones and is missing some. This table has roughly 280,000 clones, roughly 90% appearing once. Material for sequencing was PBMCs or T cells enriched from blood (not recorded which). These receptors all stem from a woman aged 60-75 years who had recovered from COVID-19.

V is TRBV30 and J is TRBJ2-7; D possibly corresponds to TRBD1 (5 bases). Trimming removed 1 base at V and 2 bases at J, with 15 bases between. CDR3 size: 15 residues. The germline CDR1 and CDR2 sequences are GTSNPN and SVGIG (reference sequence). In DNA, the CDR3 is TGTGCCTGGAGTGAGGGTCTAGGGGTGACCTACGAGCAGTACTTC. The encoded protein is CAWSEGLGVTYEQYF. Based on the CDR3 plus reference TRBV30 and TRBJ2-7, the full variable domain is SQTIHQWPATLVQPVGSPLSLECTVEGTSNPNLYWYRQAAGRGLQLLFYSVGIGQISSEVPQNLSASRPQDRQFILSSKKLLLSDSGFYLCAWSEGLGVTYEQYFGPGTRLTVT.

This chain links TRBV11-3 with TRBJ2-5; D gene uncertain. Between the trimmed V and J ends, which lost 5 bases and 4 bases, there was a span of 8 bases. This CDR3 is built from 12 residues. Germline-derived CDR1 and CDR2 are SGHNT and YENEEA. The CDR3: CASSPMAETQYF. The DNA of the CDR3 is TGTGCCAGCAGCCCGATGGCAGAGACCCAGTACTTC.

In its sample, this clone was seen once. The chain combines TRBV28 with TRBJ1-2; the D gene is possibly TRBD1 (5 bases). This CDR3 has 14 residues. Per the germline V gene, CDR1 is MDHEN and CDR2 is SYDVKM. Deletions cut 2 bases from V and 0 bases from J, with 7 bases between. The CDR3: CASSLGGTNYGYTF. The DNA of the CDR3 is TGTGCCAGCAGTTTAGGGGGGACTAACTATGGCTACACCTTC.

The chain joins TRBV7-6 to TRBJ2-7, with D perhaps TRBD1 (5 bases). Germline values: CDR1 SGHVS, CDR2 FNYEAQ. This CDR3 has 15 amino acids. Trimming shortened V by 2 bases and J by 3 bases, and 14 bases separated the two germline ends. CDR3 loop: CASSLNRQPFYEQYF. The CDR3 nucleotides read TGTGCCAGCAGCTTAAATAGACAGCCGTTCTACGAGCAGTACTTC. The full variable domain, its missing parts supplied by reference TRBV7-6 and TRBJ2-7, is GAGVSQSPRYKVTKRGQDVALRCDPISGHVSLYWYRQALGQGPEFLTYFNYEAQQDKSGLPNDRFSAERPEGSISTLTIQRTEQRDSAMYRCASSLNRQPFYEQYFGPGTRLTVT.

This clone has just one count. The gene calls are TRBV30 and TRBJ1-5; TRBD1 aligns across 7 bases. After removal of 6 bases from V and 5 bases from J, the junction contained 4 bases not matched to a gene. The V gene's germline CDR1 is GTSNPN and CDR2 SVGIG (reference sequence). The CDR3 totals 12 residues. The CDR3 loop reads CACRQGDQPQHF. Written as DNA, the CDR3 is TGTGCCTGCCGGCAGGGGGATCAGCCCCAGCATTTT.

The gene calls are TRBV3-1 (or the pseudogene TRBV3-2) and TRBJ1-1, with a possible D match to TRBD1 (6 bases). Trimming shortened V by 5 bases and J by 5 bases, and 15 bases separated the two germline ends. The germline V gene has CDR1 LGHDT and CDR2 YNNKEL (reference sequence). The CDR3 covers 14 residues. CDR3 region: CASSSWGHETEAFF. The CDR3 nucleotides are TGTGCCAGCAGCTCCTGGGGGCATGAGACTGAAGCTTTCTTT.

This clone was seen a single time. The chain is built from TRBV9 and TRBJ2-7; 7 bases align to TRBD1. The CDR3 runs 14 residues. With V trimmed by 1 base and J by 5 bases, 6 bases remained unmatched. Germline assignment: CDR1 SGDLS and CDR2 YYNGEE. The CDR3 region has the DNA TGTGCCAGCAGCGTAACCGGACAGGACGACGAGCAGTACTTC. This codes for CASSVTGQDDEQYF. Full variable domain (rest looked up from reference TRBV9 and TRBJ2-7): DSGVTQTPKHLITATGQRVTLRCSPRSGDLSVYWYQQSLDQGLQFLIQYYNGEERAKGNILERFSAQQFPDLHSELNLSSLELGDSALYFCASSVTGQDDEQYFGPGTRLTVT.

This chain joins TRBV27 and TRBJ1-4; 7 positions agree with TRBD1. The germline CDR1 and CDR2 sequences are MNHEY and SMNVEV (reference sequence). Trimming at V came to 6 bases and at J to 6 bases, leaving 4 bases not matched to a gene. The CDR3 contains 13 residues. The CDR3 DNA sequence: TGTGCCAGCAGATGGACAGGTCATGAAAAACTGTTTTTT. Translating it yields CASRWTGHEKLFF.

V is TRBV11-2 and J is TRBJ2-3; 7 bases are shared with TRBD2. The trim removed 4 bases at V and 1 base at J, leaving 5 bases unmatched. Germline CDR1 reads SGHAT; CDR2 reads FQNNGV. The CDR3 covers 15 residues. The CDR3 DNA follows: TGTGCCAGCAGCTGGGAGGGCGTAGGCACAGATACGCAGTATTTT. The encoded protein is CASSWEGVGTDTQYF.

The count of this clone is one. J is TRBJ1-6 and V is TRBV28; 8 bases align to TRBD1. CDR3 length: 15 amino acids. Germline assignment: CDR1 MDHEN and CDR2 SYDVKM. V was clipped by 5 bases and J by 10 bases; unmatched bases: 10. CDR3 sequence: CASSEDGTGESPLHF. CDR3 DNA sequence: TGTGCCAGCAGTGAAGACGGGACAGGCGAATCACCCCTCCACTTT. Based on the CDR3 plus reference TRBV28 and TRBJ1-6, the full variable domain is DVKVTQSSRYLVKRTGEKVFLECVQDMDHENMFWYRQDPGLGLRLIYFSYDVKMKEKGDIPEGYSVSREKKERFSLILESASTNQTSMYLCASSEDGTGESPLHFGNGTRLTVT.

The sample holds one count of this clone. The chain employs TRBV15 and TRBJ1-3, with D tentatively TRBD1 (5 bases). There are 15 residues in the CDR3. The germline CDR1 and CDR2 sequences are LNHNV and YYDKDF (reference sequence). The ends were cut back, 8 bases at V and 4 bases at J, with 18 bases in the middle. CDR3 DNA sequence: TGTGCCACCGCCTCCGATACAGGTTACGGAAACACCATATATTTT. This translates into CATASDTGYGNTIYF.

The chain is built from TRBV9 and TRBJ1-3; D ambiguous. Deletions cut 3 bases from V and 4 bases from J, with 5 bases between. Germline CDR1 SGDLS, CDR2 YYNGEE. The CDR3 has 12 residues. DNA of the CDR3: TGTGCCAGCAGCGACCTAGGAAACACCATATATTTT. Translation: CASSDLGNTIYF.

V and J are TRBV28 and TRBJ2-3, with 7 bases fitting TRBD1. Germline assignment: CDR1 MDHEN and CDR2 SYDVKM. The V segment lost 6 bases and the J segment 0 bases; nucleotides outside the gene matches: 9. This CDR3 contains 16 residues. The CDR3 loop is CASSPGTELSTDTQYF. The CDR3 DNA follows: TGTGCCAGCAGCCCCGGGACAGAACTCAGCACAGATACGCAGTATTTT.

The V and J genes are TRBV24-1 and TRBJ2-1, with 10 bases fitting TRBD1. Trimming cost V 4 bases and J 7 bases; bases outside gene matches: 9. The length of the CDR3 is 16 residues. Germline CDR1 reads KGHDR; CDR2 reads SFDVKD. In nucleotides, the CDR3 is TGTGCCACCAGTGACACGGACAGGGGGGGTCTTAATGAGCAGTTCTTC. Translation: CATSDTDRGGLNEQFF.

The rearrangement uses TRBV28 and TRBJ1-4; D is uncertain. The germline CDR1 and CDR2 sequences are MDHEN and SYDVKM. The CDR3 covers 13 residues. Trimming shortened V by 5 bases and J by 8 bases, and 12 bases separated the two germline ends. The CDR3 sequence: CASSQVSEEKLFF. The CDR3 DNA sequence: TGTGCCAGCAGTCAGGTATCTGAGGAAAAACTGTTTTTT.

V gene TRBV2 combines with J gene TRBJ2-5, with a weak D call TRBD2 (6 bases). The germline V and J ends were trimmed by 4 bases and 4 bases, with 16 bases remaining between them. Germline V gene lookup returns CDR1 SNHLY and CDR2 FYNNEI. The CDR3 covers 15 residues. CDR3 bases: TGTGCCAGCAGTGGGCTTGGAGGGCCGGGAGAGACCCAGTACTTC. This translates into CASSGLGGPGETQYF.

This clone was seen more than once but under ten times. The V call is TRBV3-1 (or the pseudogene TRBV3-2), the J call TRBJ1-1; D is perhaps TRBD1 (6 bases). The V and J ends lost 4 bases and 3 bases respectively, with 15 bases between them. CDR1 is LGHDT and CDR2 is YNNKEL in the germline V gene (reference sequence). CDR3 length equals 15 residues. CDR3 amino acids: CASSPRAKGDTEAFF. The CDR3 coding sequence is TGTGCCAGCAGCCCGAGGGCGAAGGGGGACACTGAAGCTTTCTTT.